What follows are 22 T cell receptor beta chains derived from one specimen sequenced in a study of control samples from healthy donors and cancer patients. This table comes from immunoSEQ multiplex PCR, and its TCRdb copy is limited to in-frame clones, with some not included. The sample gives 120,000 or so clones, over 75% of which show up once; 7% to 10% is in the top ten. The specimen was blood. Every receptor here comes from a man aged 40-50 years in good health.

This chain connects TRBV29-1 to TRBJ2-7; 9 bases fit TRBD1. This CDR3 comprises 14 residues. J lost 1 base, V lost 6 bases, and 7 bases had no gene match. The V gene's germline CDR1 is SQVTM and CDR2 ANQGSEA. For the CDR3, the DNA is TGCAGCGTATCAGGACAGGGGAGATCCTACGAGCAGTACTTC. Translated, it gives CSVSGQGRSYEQYF.

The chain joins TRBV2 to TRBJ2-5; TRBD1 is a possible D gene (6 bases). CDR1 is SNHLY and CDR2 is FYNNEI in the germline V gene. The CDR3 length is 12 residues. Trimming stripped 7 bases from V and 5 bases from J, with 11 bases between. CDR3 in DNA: TGTGCCAGCAACCAGGGGACCGAGACCCAGTACTTC. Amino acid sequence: CASNQGTETQYF. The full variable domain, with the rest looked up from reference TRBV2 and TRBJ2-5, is EPEVTQTPSHQVTQMGQEVILRCVPISNHLYFYWYRQILGQKVEFLVSFYNNEISEKSEIFDDQFSVERPDGSNFTLKIRSTKLEDSAMYFCASNQGTETQYFGPGTRLLVL.

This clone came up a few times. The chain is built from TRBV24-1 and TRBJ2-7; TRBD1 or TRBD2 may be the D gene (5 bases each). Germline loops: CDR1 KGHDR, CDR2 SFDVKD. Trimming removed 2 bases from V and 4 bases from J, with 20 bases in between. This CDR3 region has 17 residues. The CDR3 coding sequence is TGTGCCACCAGTGATTGTAGGGGACCCAGCGTGGAGTACGAGCAGTACTTC. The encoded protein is CATSDCRGPSVEYEQYF.

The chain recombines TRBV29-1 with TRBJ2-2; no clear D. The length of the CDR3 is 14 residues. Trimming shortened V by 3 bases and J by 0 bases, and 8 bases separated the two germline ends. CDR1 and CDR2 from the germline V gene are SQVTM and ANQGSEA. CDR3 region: CSVDGISNTGELFF. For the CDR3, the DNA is TGCAGCGTTGATGGTATATCGAACACCGGGGAGCTGTTTTTT.

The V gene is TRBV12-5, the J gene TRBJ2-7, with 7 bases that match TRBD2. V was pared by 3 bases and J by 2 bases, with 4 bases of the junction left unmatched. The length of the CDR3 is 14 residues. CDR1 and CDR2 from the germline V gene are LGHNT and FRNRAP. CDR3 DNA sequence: TGTGCTAGTGGTTTACTCGGGGGGACCTACGAGCAGTACTTC. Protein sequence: CASGLLGGTYEQYF.

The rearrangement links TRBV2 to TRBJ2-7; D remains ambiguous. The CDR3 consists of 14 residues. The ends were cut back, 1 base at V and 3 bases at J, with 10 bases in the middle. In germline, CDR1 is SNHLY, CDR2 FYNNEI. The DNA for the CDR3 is TGTGCCAGCAGTGAAGACGGCTGGAACTACGAGCAGTACTTC. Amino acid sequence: CASSEDGWNYEQYF.

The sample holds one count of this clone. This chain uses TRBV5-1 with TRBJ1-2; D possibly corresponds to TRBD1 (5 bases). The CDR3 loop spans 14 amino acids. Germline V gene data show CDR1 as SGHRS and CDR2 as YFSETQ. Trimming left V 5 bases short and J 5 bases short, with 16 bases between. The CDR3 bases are TGCGCCAGCAGACAACCGGGACTTGGGTATGGCTACACCTTC. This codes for CASRQPGLGYGYTF.

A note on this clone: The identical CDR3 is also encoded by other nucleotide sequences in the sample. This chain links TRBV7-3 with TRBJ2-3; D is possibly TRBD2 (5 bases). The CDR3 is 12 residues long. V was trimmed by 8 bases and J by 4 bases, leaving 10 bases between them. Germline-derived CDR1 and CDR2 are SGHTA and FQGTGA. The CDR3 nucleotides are TGTGCCAGCTCCTCCGGGGCAGATACGCAGTATTTT. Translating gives CASSSGADTQYF.

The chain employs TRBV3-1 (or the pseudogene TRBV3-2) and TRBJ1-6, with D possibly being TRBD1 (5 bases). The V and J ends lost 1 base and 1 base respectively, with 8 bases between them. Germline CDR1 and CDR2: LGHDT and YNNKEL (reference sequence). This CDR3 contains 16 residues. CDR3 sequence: CASSQGGGSYNSPLHF. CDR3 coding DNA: TGTGCCAGCAGCCAAGGGGGGGGGTCCTATAATTCACCCCTCCACTTT.

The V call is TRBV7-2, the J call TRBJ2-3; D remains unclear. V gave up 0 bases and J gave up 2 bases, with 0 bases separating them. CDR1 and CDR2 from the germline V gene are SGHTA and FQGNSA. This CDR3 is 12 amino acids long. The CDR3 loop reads CASSLATDTQYF. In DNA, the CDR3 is TGTGCCAGCAGCTTAGCCACAGATACGCAGTATTTT.

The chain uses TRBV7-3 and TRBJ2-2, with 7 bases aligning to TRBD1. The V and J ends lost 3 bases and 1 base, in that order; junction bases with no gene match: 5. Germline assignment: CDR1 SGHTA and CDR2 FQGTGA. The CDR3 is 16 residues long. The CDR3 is CASSLTGRLNTGELFF. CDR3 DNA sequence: TGTGCCAGCAGCTTGACAGGGCGATTGAACACCGGGGAGCTGTTTTTT.

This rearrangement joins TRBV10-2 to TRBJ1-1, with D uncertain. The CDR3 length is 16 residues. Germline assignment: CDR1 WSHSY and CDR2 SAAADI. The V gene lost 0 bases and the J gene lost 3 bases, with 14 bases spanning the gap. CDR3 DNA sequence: TGCGCCAGCAGTGAGTCCGAATGGGGATACTACACTGAAGCTTTCTTT. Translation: CASSESEWGYYTEAFF.

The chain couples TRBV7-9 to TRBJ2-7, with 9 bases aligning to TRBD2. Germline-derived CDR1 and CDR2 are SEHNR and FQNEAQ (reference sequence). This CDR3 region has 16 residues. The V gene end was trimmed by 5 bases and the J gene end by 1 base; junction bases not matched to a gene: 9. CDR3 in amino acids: CASSPEGRGGSYEQYF. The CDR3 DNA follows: TGTGCCAGCAGCCCAGAGGGGCGGGGGGGTTCCTACGAGCAGTACTTC.

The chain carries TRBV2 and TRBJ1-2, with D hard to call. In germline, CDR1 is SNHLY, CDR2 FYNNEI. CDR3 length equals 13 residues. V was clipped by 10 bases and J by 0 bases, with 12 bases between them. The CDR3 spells CAIWTQANYGYTF. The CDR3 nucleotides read TGTGCCATTTGGACCCAAGCTAACTATGGCTACACCTTC.

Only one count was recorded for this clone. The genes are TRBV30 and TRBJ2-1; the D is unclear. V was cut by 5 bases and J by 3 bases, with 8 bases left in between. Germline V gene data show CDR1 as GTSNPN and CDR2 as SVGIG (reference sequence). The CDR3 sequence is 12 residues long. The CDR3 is CAWAKGYNEQFF. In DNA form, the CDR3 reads TGTGCCTGGGCTAAGGGCTACAATGAGCAGTTCTTC.

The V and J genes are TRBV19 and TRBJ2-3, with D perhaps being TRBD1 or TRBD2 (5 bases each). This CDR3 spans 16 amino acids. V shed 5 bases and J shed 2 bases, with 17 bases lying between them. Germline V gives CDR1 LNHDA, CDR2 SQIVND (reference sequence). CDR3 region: CASSYGARGDTDTQYF. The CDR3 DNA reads TGTGCCAGTAGTTATGGCGCACGGGGCGACACAGATACGCAGTATTTT.

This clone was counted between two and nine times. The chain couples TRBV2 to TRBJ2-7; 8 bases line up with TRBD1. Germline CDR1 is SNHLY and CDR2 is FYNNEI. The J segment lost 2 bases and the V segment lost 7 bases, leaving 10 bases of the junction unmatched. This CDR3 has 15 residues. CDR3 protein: CASTPRGTGPYEQYF. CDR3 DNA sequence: TGTGCCAGCACCCCGAGGGGGACAGGCCCCTACGAGCAGTACTTC.

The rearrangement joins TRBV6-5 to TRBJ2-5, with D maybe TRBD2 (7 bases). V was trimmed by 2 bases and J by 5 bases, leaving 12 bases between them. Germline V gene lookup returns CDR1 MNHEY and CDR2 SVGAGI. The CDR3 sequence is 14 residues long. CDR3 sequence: CASSYGGARETQYF. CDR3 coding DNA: TGTGCCAGCAGTTACGGGGGGGCGAGGGAGACCCAGTACTTC.

The CDR3 region is CASSESGGELFF. The CDR3 DNA reads TGTGCCAGCAGCGAAAGTGGCGGGGAGCTGTTTTTT. The V and J genes are TRBV9 and TRBJ2-2, with unresolved D. This CDR3 contains 12 residues. With 3 bases removed from V and 7 bases from J, the gap between germline ends came to 7 bases. Germline V CDR1 and CDR2: SGDLS, YYNGEE.

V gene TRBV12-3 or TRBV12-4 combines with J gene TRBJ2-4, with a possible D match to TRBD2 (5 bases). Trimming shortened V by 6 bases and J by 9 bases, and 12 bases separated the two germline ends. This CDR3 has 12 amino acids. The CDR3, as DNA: TGTGCCAGCAGCTCGGGGTCGGGCATTCAGTACTTC. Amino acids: CASSSGSGIQYF.

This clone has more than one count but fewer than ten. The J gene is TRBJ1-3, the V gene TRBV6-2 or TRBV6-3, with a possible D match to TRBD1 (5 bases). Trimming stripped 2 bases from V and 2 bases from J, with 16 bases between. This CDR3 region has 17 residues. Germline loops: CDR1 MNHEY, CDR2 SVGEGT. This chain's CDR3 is CASSYPRRDGPGNTIYF. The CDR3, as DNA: TGTGCCAGCAGTTACCCCCGCAGGGACGGACCTGGAAACACCATATATTTT.

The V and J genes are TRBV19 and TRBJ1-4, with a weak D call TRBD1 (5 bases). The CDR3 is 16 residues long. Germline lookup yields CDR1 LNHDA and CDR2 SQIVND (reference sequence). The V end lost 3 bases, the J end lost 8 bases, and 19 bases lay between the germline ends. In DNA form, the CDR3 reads TGTGCCAGTAGTATTCGAAGCGGGGCATTGGGAGAAAAACTGTTTTTT. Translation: CASSIRSGALGEKLFF.